This T cell receptor (beta chain) was identified during a study of cytomegalovirus exposure and HLA in healthy donors. Study conclusions and caveats: The authors confirmed in vitro that a few CMV-associated chains were specific for CMV antigens. Common viral pathogens seemed to be connected with several of the most significant clusters, according to a later analysis. HLA alleles were associated with some 16,000 TCR beta sequences in a later analysis at 0.05 false discovery rate.

Turning to this clone: The antigen remains unidentified.

The CDR3 is 16 residues long. Germline CDR1 SGHDT, CDR2 YYEEEE. The V segment lost 1 base and the J segment 6 bases; nucleotides outside the gene matches: 8. The PCR employed 60 Vbeta primers together with 13 Jbeta primers. Here immunoSEQ multiplex PCR was the method, and the copy in TCRdb shows in-frame clones only, minus some. Of 170,000 or so clones listed, roughly 82% are singletons. V and J are TRBV5-6 and TRBJ2-7; TRBD2 matches 12 bases. The sequence was obtained from a man in his forties or fifties in good health and CMV-seropositive. The specimen was PBMCs. Written as DNA, the CDR3 is TGTGCCAGCAGCTTGAGCCCTAGCGGGGGGGGAATCGAGCAGTACTTC. It is translated as CASSLSPSGGGIEQYF.